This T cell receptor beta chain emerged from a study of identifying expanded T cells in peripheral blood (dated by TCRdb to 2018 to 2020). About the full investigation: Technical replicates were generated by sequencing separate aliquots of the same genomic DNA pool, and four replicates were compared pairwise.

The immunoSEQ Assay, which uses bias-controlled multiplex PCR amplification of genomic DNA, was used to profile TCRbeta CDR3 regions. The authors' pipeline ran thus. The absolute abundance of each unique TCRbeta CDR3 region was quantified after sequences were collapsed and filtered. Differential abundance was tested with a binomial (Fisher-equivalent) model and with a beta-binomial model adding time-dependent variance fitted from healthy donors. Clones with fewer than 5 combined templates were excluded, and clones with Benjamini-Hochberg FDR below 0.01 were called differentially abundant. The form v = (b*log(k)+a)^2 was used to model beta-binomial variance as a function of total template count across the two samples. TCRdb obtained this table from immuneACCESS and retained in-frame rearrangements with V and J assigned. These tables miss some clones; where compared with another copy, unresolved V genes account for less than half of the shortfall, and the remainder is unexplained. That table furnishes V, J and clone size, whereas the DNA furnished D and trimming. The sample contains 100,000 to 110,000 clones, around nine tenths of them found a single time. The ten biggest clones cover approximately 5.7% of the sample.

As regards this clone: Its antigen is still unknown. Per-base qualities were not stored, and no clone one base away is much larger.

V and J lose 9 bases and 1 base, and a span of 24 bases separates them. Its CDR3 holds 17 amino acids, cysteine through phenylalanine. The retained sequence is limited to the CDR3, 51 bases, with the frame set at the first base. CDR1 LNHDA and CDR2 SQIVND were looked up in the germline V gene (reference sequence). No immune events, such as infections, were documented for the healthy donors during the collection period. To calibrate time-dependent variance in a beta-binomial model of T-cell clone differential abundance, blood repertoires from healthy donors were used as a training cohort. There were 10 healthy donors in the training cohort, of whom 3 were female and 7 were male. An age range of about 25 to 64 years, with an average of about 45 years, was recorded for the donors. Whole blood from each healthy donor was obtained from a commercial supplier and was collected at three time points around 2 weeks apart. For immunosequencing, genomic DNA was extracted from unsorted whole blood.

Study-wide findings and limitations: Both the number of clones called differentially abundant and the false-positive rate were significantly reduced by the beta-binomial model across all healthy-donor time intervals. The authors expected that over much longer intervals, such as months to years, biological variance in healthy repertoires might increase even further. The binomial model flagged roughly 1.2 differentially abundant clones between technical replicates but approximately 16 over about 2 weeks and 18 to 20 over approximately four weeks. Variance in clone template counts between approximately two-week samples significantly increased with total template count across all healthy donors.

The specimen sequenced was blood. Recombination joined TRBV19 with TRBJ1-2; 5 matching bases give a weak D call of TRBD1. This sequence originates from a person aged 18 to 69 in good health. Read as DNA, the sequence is TGTGCCAGGAGACTGTTTGGGGGGTTTGCCCTTAACTATGGCTACACCTTC. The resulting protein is CARRLFGGFALNYGYTF. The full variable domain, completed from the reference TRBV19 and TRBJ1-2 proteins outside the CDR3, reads DGGITQSPKYLFRKEGQNVTLSCEQNLNHDAMYWYRQDPGQGLRLIYYSQIVNDFQKGDIAEGYSVSREKKESFPLTVTSAQKNPTAFYLCARRLFGGFALNYGYTFGSGTRLTVV.